Listed here are 23 T cell receptor beta chains from one sample, sequenced in a study of shared clonotypes between healthy human individuals. The protocol was immunoSEQ multiplex PCR, while the TCRdb copy is restricted to in-frame clones and leaves out a portion. The table has approximately 320,000 clones, roughly 70% seen once. Sequencing was performed on memory CD4+ T cells sorted from blood. Subset here: CD45RA-negative fraction. These receptors were collected from a man aged 25 to 45 in good health.

This clone appeared many times. The J gene is TRBJ2-2, the V gene TRBV25-1, with 9 bases that match TRBD1. Germline loops: CDR1 MGHDK, CDR2 SYGVNS. The CDR3 loop spans 15 amino acids. V was clipped by 6 bases and J by 5 bases; unmatched bases: 7. CDR3 in amino acids: CASSSGTGRTGELFF. As DNA, the CDR3 is TGTGCCAGCAGCTCCGGGACAGGGAGGACCGGGGAGCTGTTTTTT.

This chain links TRBV5-4 with TRBJ2-7; D gene unclear. Germline-derived CDR1 and CDR2 are SGHNT and YYREEE (reference sequence). This CDR3 has 14 residues. Trimming cost V 3 bases and J 0 bases, with 10 bases left between them. CDR3 nucleotide sequence: TGTGCCAGCAGCTCCGAGGCCGTCTCCTACGAGCAGTACTTC. Amino acid sequence: CASSSEAVSYEQYF.

The DNA of the CDR3 is TGCGCCAGCAGCTTGTCCAGGAGCAATGAAAAACTGTTTTTT. Protein product: CASSLSRSNEKLFF. The chain recombines TRBV5-1 with TRBJ1-4; D is unresolved. Trimming stripped 1 base from V and 5 bases from J, with 9 bases between. Germline V gene data show CDR1 as SGHRS and CDR2 as YFSETQ. The CDR3 spans 14 residues.

The V gene is TRBV28, the J gene TRBJ1-2, with TRBD1 matching 11 bases. CDR1 MDHEN and CDR2 SYDVKM come from the germline V gene. The CDR3 is 18 amino acids. Trimming took 7 bases from V and 4 from J; bases not matched to a gene: 17. The CDR3 region is CASTQAGTGGASGYGYTF. The DNA for the CDR3 is TGTGCCAGCACTCAGGCGGGGACAGGGGGGGCCTCGGGCTATGGCTACACCTTC.

V gene TRBV18 combines with J gene TRBJ2-7; maybe TRBD1 (7 bases). This CDR3 has 12 amino acids. Germline V CDR1 and CDR2: KGHSH, LQKENI. Trimming took 6 bases from V and 9 from J, leaving 15 bases between them. The CDR3 DNA follows: TGTGCCAGCTCCCTCGGACAGGAGGGGCAGTACTTC. Translated: CASSLGQEGQYF.

DNA of the CDR3: TGCGCCAGCAGTCAAACCGTGACTAGGACTAGCGTCAATGAGCAGTTCTTC. This gives the protein CASSQTVTRTSVNEQFF. This sequence joins TRBV23-1 and TRBJ2-1, with 9 bases aligning to TRBD2. TRBV23-1 is placed among ORFs of uncertain function. The CDR3 has 17 residues. Unmatched junction bases numbered 11, after V lost 2 bases and J lost 6 bases.

CDR3 coding DNA: TGTGCCTGGAGCCAGGGAATTGCTAATTCACCCCTCCACTTT. Its translation: CAWSQGIANSPLHF. The chain recombines TRBV30 with TRBJ1-6, with a weak D call TRBD1 (5 bases). CDR3 size: 14 residues. CDR1 and CDR2 from the germline V gene are GTSNPN and SVGIG (reference sequence). V gave up 3 bases and J gave up 6 bases, with 12 bases separating them.

This chain joins TRBV6-4 and TRBJ1-5; D is ambiguous. Between the trimmed V and J ends, which lost 6 bases and 3 bases, there was a span of 9 bases. Germline V gene data show CDR1 as MRHNA and CDR2 as SNTAGT. This CDR3 comprises 13 residues. The CDR3, as DNA: TGTGCCAGCAGCACTCAATCCAATCAGCCCCAGCATTTT. Its protein product is CASSTQSNQPQHF.

The rearrangement joins TRBV5-1 to TRBJ2-5; TRBD2 matches at 8 bases. V lost 0 bases, J lost 5 bases, and 6 bases stayed unmatched. CDR1 and CDR2 from the germline V gene are SGHRS and YFSETQ. The CDR3 length is 15 residues. The CDR3 nucleotides read TGCGCCAGCAGCTTGGCCGCGGGAGGAGAGGAGACCCAGTACTTC. It specifies CASSLAAGGEETQYF.

The rearrangement uses TRBV27 and TRBJ1-1, with D possibly TRBD1 on 6 matching bases. Trimming left V 2 bases short and J 6 bases short, with 16 bases between. The CDR3 contains 15 residues. Germline values: CDR1 MNHEY, CDR2 SMNVEV (reference sequence). The CDR3 DNA is TGTGCCAGCAGTTTAGGAGGATACAGGGACCCTGAAGCTTTCTTT. This codes for CASSLGGYRDPEAFF.

Only one count was recorded for this clone. The V and J genes are TRBV6-1 and TRBJ2-5; 7 positions agree with TRBD2. CDR1 and CDR2 (germline): MNHNS, SASEGT. The junction had 8 bases not matched to a gene; V was cut back by 4 bases and J by 3 bases. The CDR3 is 15 residues long. CDR3 coding DNA: TGTGCCAGCAGTGGGGAGGGGTACGCGGAAGAGACCCAGTACTTC. This translates into CASSGEGYAEETQYF.

This clone was found once. The chain employs TRBV7-8 and TRBJ1-4; no clear D. Germline assignment: CDR1 SGHVS and CDR2 FQNEAQ. Trimming took 3 bases from V and 7 from J, leaving 12 bases between them. This CDR3 contains 14 residues. CDR3 protein: CASSFRWTGEKLFF. The CDR3 DNA reads as TGTGCCAGCAGCTTCCGCTGGACGGGTGAAAAACTGTTTTTT.

This chain uses TRBV28 with TRBJ1-1; D possibly corresponds to TRBD1 (5 bases). Germline values: CDR1 MDHEN, CDR2 SYDVKM. The CDR3 is made up of 14 amino acids. Trimming shortened V by 6 bases and J by 10 bases, and 21 bases separated the two germline ends. CDR3 coding DNA: TGTGCCAGCAGAGGTACCGGGACCCCCTTGGGAGCTTTCTTT. Amino acids: CASRGTGTPLGAFF.

The gene calls are TRBV6-5 and TRBJ2-5; unclear D gene. This CDR3 is built from 11 residues. With 7 bases removed from V and 2 bases from J, the gap between germline ends came to 5 bases. The germline V gene encodes CDR1 MNHEY and CDR2 SVGAGI. The CDR3 loop reads CASTLQETQYF. CDR3 DNA sequence: TGTGCCAGCACTCTGCAAGAGACCCAGTACTTC.

This chain joins TRBV5-8 and TRBJ1-2; tentatively, D is TRBD1 (5 bases). Per the germline V gene, CDR1 is SGHTS and CDR2 is YDEGEE. CDR3 length equals 14 residues. Trimming took off 0 bases at V and 4 bases at J, with 10 bases between the two ends. The CDR3 nucleotides read TGTGCCAGCAGCTTGGCTGGGGACGGCTATGGCTACACCTTC. Amino acid sequence: CASSLAGDGYGYTF.

The rearrangement links TRBV15 to TRBJ2-1; TRBD2 matches at 10 bases. The V gene end was trimmed by 1 base and the J gene end by 10 bases; junction bases not matched to a gene: 7. This CDR3 spans 15 amino acids. CDR1 and CDR2 from the germline V gene are LNHNV and YYDKDF (reference sequence). The CDR3 nucleotides read TGTGCCACCAGCAGAGTTCGGCTAGCGGGAGACGAGCAGTTCTTC. Protein sequence: CATSRVRLAGDEQFF.

The chain has TRBV7-9 and TRBJ1-3; D ambiguous. Per the germline V gene, CDR1 is SEHNR and CDR2 is FQNEAQ (reference sequence). V shed 2 bases and J shed 2 bases, with 10 bases lying between them. The CDR3 runs 15 residues. CDR3 nucleotides: TGTGCCAGCAGCTTACCTGGCAGGCCTGGAAACACCATATATTTT. Translated: CASSLPGRPGNTIYF.

The chain combines TRBV19 with TRBJ2-3; 11 bases agree with TRBD2. Germline CDR1 LNHDA, CDR2 SQIVND (reference sequence). V was clipped by 6 bases and J by 11 bases; unmatched bases: 13. This CDR3 spans 15 amino acids. The CDR3 protein is CASSTSGSFLSGQYF. CDR3 coding DNA: TGTGCCAGTAGCACTAGCGGGAGTTTCCTCAGTGGGCAGTATTTT.

The J gene is TRBJ2-1, the V gene TRBV25-1; 8 bases match TRBD2. Germline V gene lookup returns CDR1 MGHDK and CDR2 SYGVNS. J lost 9 bases, V lost 4 bases, and 11 bases had no gene match. This CDR3 is 15 amino acids long. For the CDR3, the DNA is TGTGCCAGCAGTGCGAGGACTAGCTTTAGCGGTGAGCAGTTCTTC. It specifies CASSARTSFSGEQFF.

Remarks on this clone: The same CDR3 can be traced to other DNA sequences in this sample. The chain joins TRBV19 to TRBJ2-7; no definite D call. Germline values: CDR1 LNHDA, CDR2 SQIVND (reference sequence). The CDR3 runs to 11 residues. Between the trimmed V and J ends, which lost 6 bases and 4 bases, there was a span of 7 bases. The CDR3, as DNA: TGTGCCAGTAGCGGATCTTACGAGCAGTACTTC. Its translation: CASSGSYEQYF.

CDR3 residues: CASSSRDGYEQYF. DNA of the CDR3: TGTGCCAGCAGCTCCCGGGACGGCTACGAGCAGTACTTC. The chain couples TRBV11-3 to TRBJ2-7; D is perhaps TRBD1 or TRBD2 (5 bases each). V was clipped by 4 bases and J by 3 bases, with 10 bases between them. This CDR3 is built from 13 residues. Germline V gene data show CDR1 as SGHNT and CDR2 as YENEEA.

Points on this clone: One junction end does not reproduce the germline sequence, and a read error may be involved. The rearrangement links TRBV20-1 to TRBJ1-1, with D hard to call. In germline, CDR1 is DFQATT, CDR2 SNEGSKA (reference sequence). The CDR3 has 11 residues. Here the CDR3 reads CSASGMKSLVF. In DNA form, the CDR3 reads TGCAGTGCTAGTGGGATGAAGAGTTTGGTCTTT.

The chain employs TRBV28 and TRBJ2-5; D is uncertain. The CDR3 length is 13 residues. V was trimmed by 3 bases and J by 7 bases, leaving 12 bases between them. Germline V gives CDR1 MDHEN, CDR2 SYDVKM. CDR3 loop: CASSFVPLGTQYF. The CDR3 nucleotides read TGTGCCAGCAGTTTCGTGCCTTTGGGGACCCAGTACTTC.